The 12 T cell receptor beta chains given below trace back to one sample, sequenced in a study of cytomegalovirus exposure and HLA in healthy donors. PCR amplification relied on 60 Vbeta primers (plus 13 Jbeta primers). The table came from immunoSEQ multiplex PCR; TCRdb's copy has only in-frame clones and leaves some out. Of about 110,000 clones listed, around 70% are singletons. Sequencing was performed on PBMCs. The receptors were gathered from a woman in her seventies in good health and CMV-seropositive.

The chain employs TRBV7-3 and TRBJ1-1; D is uncertain. Per germline, CDR1 SGHTA and CDR2 FQGTGA. The CDR3 covers 13 residues. Between the trimmed V and J ends, which lost 5 bases and 1 base, there was a span of 8 bases. The CDR3 nucleotides read TGTGCCAGCAGCAGTGCGGCGAACACTGAAGCTTTCTTT. It translates to CASSSAANTEAFF.

The chain employs TRBV19 and TRBJ1-4; D may be TRBD1 (6 bases). Trimming took off 3 bases at V and 8 bases at J, with 10 bases between the two ends. The CDR3 is made up of 13 amino acids. Germline-derived CDR1 and CDR2 are LNHDA and SQIVND (reference sequence). CDR3 in DNA: TGTGCCAGTAGTATCCTGGACAGCGAAAAACTGTTTTTT. Translating gives CASSILDSEKLFF.

V gene TRBV7-2 combines with J gene TRBJ2-3; D perhaps matches TRBD2 (6 bases). Per germline, CDR1 SGHTA and CDR2 FQGNSA. Trimming took off 5 bases at V and 4 bases at J, with 16 bases between the two ends. The CDR3 length is 15 residues. For the CDR3, the DNA is TGTGCCAGCAGCGCCCGACGGTGGAGGGCAGATACGCAGTATTTT. Protein: CASSARRWRADTQYF.

DNA of the CDR3: TGCGCCACTATGACAGGTCGTAGCAATCAGCCCCAGCATTTT. This codes for CATMTGRSNQPQHF. This rearrangement joins TRBV10-2 to TRBJ1-5; tentatively, D is TRBD1 (6 bases). The length of the CDR3 is 14 residues. Germline V CDR1 and CDR2: WSHSY, SAAADI. V was clipped by 10 bases and J by 0 bases, with 13 bases between them.

This clone has a handful of counts. The chain couples TRBV2 to TRBJ1-1, with a weak D call TRBD1 (6 bases). The CDR3 is 13 amino acids. The V gene lost 10 bases and the J gene lost 1 base, with 13 bases spanning the gap. CDR1 and CDR2 (germline): SNHLY, FYNNEI. The CDR3 coding sequence is TGTGCCAAGAACAGGGTAGCGAACACTGAAGCTTTCTTT. Translating it yields CAKNRVANTEAFF.

V and J are TRBV19 and TRBJ1-6; possibly TRBD1 for D (6 bases). The CDR3 covers 15 residues. Germline CDR1 and CDR2: LNHDA and SQIVND (reference sequence). V was pared by 5 bases and J by 7 bases, with 15 bases between. DNA for the CDR3: TGTGCCAGTAGTTCAGCTCAGGGGTGGAATTCACCCCTCCACTTT. Translated: CASSSAQGWNSPLHF.

This clone was counted between two and nine times. V and J are TRBV6-6 and TRBJ1-5, with D tentatively TRBD1 (6 bases). V gave up 2 bases and J gave up 6 bases, with 11 bases separating them. CDR1 and CDR2 (germline): MNHNY, SVGAGI (reference sequence). The CDR3 totals 14 residues. The CDR3 DNA sequence: TGTGCCAGCAGTTACCCCCAGGGGAGTCAGCCCCAGCATTTT. This sequence encodes CASSYPQGSQPQHF.

The gene calls are TRBV30 and TRBJ1-6; 7 bases are a match to TRBD1. Trimming at V came to 2 bases and at J to 6 bases, leaving 7 bases not matched to a gene. The length of the CDR3 is 15 residues. Germline V CDR1 and CDR2: GTSNPN, SVGIG (reference sequence). CDR3 sequence: CAWSQGVVGNSPLHF. For the CDR3, the DNA is TGTGCCTGGAGTCAGGGGGTTGTCGGTAATTCACCCCTCCACTTT.

The chain is built from TRBV9 and TRBJ1-6; 8 bases fit TRBD1. The CDR3 loop spans 15 amino acids. Germline CDR1 reads SGDLS; CDR2 reads YYNGEE. V trimming: 4 bases; J trimming: 10 bases; junction bases outside the gene matches: 10. CDR3 sequence: CASSIEPDRASPLHF. CDR3 nucleotides: TGTGCCAGCAGCATTGAACCGGACAGGGCCTCACCCCTCCACTTT.

The chain links TRBV27 to TRBJ1-2; 8 nucleotides align to TRBD1. Losses at the gene ends were 8 bases for V and 0 bases for J; bases not matched to a gene: 8. Germline V gene data show CDR1 as MNHEY and CDR2 as SMNVEV (reference sequence). The CDR3 is 15 amino acids. The CDR3 bases are TGTGCCAGCTGGTCGCGGGGACAGGCTAACTATGGCTACACCTTC. Residues: CASWSRGQANYGYTF.

CDR3 residues: CASSVGPGTGQETQYF. For the CDR3, the DNA is TGTGCCAGCAGCGTAGGCCCCGGGACAGGCCAAGAGACCCAGTACTTC. This chain connects TRBV9 to TRBJ2-5; 8 nucleotides agree with TRBD1. The CDR3 covers 16 residues. The V gene's germline CDR1 is SGDLS and CDR2 YYNGEE. With 0 bases clipped from V and 1 base from J, the junction kept 5 bases outside the gene matches.

The chain couples TRBV4-3 to TRBJ1-1; D might be TRBD1 (6 bases). Germline CDR1 reads LGHNA; CDR2 reads YSLEER. The CDR3 sequence is 16 residues long. V lost 0 bases and J lost 3, with 14 bases in between. Here the CDR3 reads CASSQDKDSTHTEAFF. Here the CDR3 DNA reads TGCGCCAGCAGCCAAGATAAGGACAGCACTCACACTGAAGCTTTCTTT.